The rows below give T cell receptor beta chains drawn from one sample of a study of cytomegalovirus exposure and HLA in healthy donors. TCRdb's copy holds only in-frame clones and misses some; the assay was immunoSEQ multiplex PCR. The sample lists about 170,000 clones, 60% to 80% occurring once. Sample: PBMCs. The receptors were sampled from a female donor in good health and CMV-seronegative. Both conserved end residues are part of each CDR3. The order of the fields is D gene, clone size, V gene, J gene, CDR3 protein, CDR3 DNA. The D gene is left open where the match is weak. Clone size appears in some rows only: once, few, many, or a class for an expanded clone.

>.|.|TRBV7-9|TRBJ2-7
CASSLAAGGYSYEQYF
TGTGCCAGCAGCTTAGCGGCAGGAGGTTACTCCTACGAGCAGTACTTC
>TRBD1|.|TRBV5-1|TRBJ2-7
CASNDRGRGEQYF
TGCGCCAGCAACGACAGGGGGCGAGGGGAGCAGTACTTC
>.|.|TRBV19|TRBJ1-6
CASSTGSSPLHF
TGTGCCAGTAGTACCGGTAGTTCACCCCTCCACTTT
>TRBD2|.|TRBV7-2|TRBJ2-5
CASSLGASGGRETQYF
TGTGCCAGCAGCTTAGGGGCTAGCGGGGGTCGTGAGACCCAGTACTTC
>TRBD2|few|TRBV14|TRBJ2-7
CASSQEVASGRSYEQYF
TGTGCCAGCAGCCAAGAGGTGGCTAGCGGGAGATCTTACGAGCAGTACTTC
>TRBD1|once|TRBV6-5|TRBJ1-2
CASSYDRVNGYTF
TGTGCCAGCAGTTACGACAGGGTTAATGGCTACACCTTC
>TRBD1|.|TRBV29-1|TRBJ2-7
CSVDGQGYEQYF
TGCAGCGTTGACGGACAGGGCTACGAGCAGTACTTC
>.|.|TRBV6-5|TRBJ1-1
CASTTTGLTTEAFF
TGTGCCAGCACCACGACAGGCTTGACGACTGAAGCTTTCTTT
>.|.|TRBV27|TRBJ1-1
CASKQVMNTEAFF
TGTGCCAGCAAACAGGTTATGAACACTGAAGCTTTCTTT
>.|few|TRBV5-6|TRBJ1-1
CASSLSTDRYVRTEAFF
TGTGCCAGCAGCTTGTCTACCGACAGGTACGTGAGGACTGAAGCTTTCTTT
>TRBD2|.|TRBV5-1|TRBJ2-2
CASSSTGGPGTGELFF
TGCGCCAGCAGCTCAACGGGGGGGCCGGGTACCGGGGAGCTGTTTTTT
>TRBD2|once|TRBV11-2|TRBJ2-3
CASSWRPRLAGAHTDTQYF
TGTGCCAGCAGCTGGCGACCCAGACTAGCGGGGGCCCACACAGATACGCAGTATTTT
>.|.|TRBV7-9|TRBJ2-4
CASSLGSVWNIQYF
TGTGCCAGCAGCTTAGGTTCGGTTTGGAACATTCAGTACTTC
>.|.|TRBV23-1|TRBJ1-5
CASSQHTHSNQPQHF
TGCGCCAGCAGTCAGCACACCCATAGCAATCAGCCCCAGCATTTT
>.|.|TRBV13|TRBJ1-2
CASSLGQFNYGYTF
TGTGCCAGCAGCCTCGGACAGTTTAACTATGGCTACACCTTC
>TRBD1|.|TRBV28|TRBJ1-5
CASSSTDRNNQPQHF
TGTGCCAGCAGTTCAACGGACAGGAACAATCAGCCCCAGCATTTT
>TRBD2|.|TRBV6-5|TRBJ2-3
CASCGGDTDTQYF
TGTGCCAGCTGCGGGGGGGACACAGATACGCAGTATTTT
>TRBD2|few|TRBV4-1|TRBJ2-1
CASSQVSGTSREQFF
TGCGCCAGCAGCCAAGTCTCCGGGACTAGCCGTGAGCAGTTCTTC
>.|.|TRBV19|TRBJ1-4
CASSIYGENEKLFF
TGTGCCAGTAGTATTTACGGTGAAAATGAAAAACTGTTTTTT
>TRBD2|.|TRBV6-6|TRBJ2-5
CASSLTSGQETQYF
TGTGCCAGCAGTCTGACTAGCGGGCAAGAGACCCAGTACTTC
>TRBD1|.|TRBV15|TRBJ2-7
CATSRVIGQENEQYF
TGTGCCACCAGCAGAGTTATCGGACAGGAGAACGAGCAGTACTTC
>.|few|TRBV30|TRBJ1-6
CAWSVGDTGSTSPLHF
TGTGCCTGGAGTGTAGGGGACACAGGTTCTACTTCACCCCTCCACTTT
>.|.|TRBV4-1|TRBJ2-3
CASSRERPTDTQYF
TGCGCCAGCAGCCGAGAGCGGCCCACAGATACGCAGTATTTT
>TRBD2|.|TRBV19|TRBJ2-3
CASSFPGTSGSYADTQYF
TGTGCCAGTAGTTTTCCCGGGACTAGCGGGAGTTACGCAGATACGCAGTATTTT
>.|.|TRBV5-4|TRBJ2-4
CASRRETSGQHRLNIQYF
TGTGCCAGCAGGCGAGAGACCTCAGGACAGCATCGGTTGAACATTCAGTACTTC
>TRBD1|.|TRBV18|TRBJ2-1
CASSSWDRYNEQFF
TGTGCCAGCTCATCTTGGGACAGGTACAATGAGCAGTTCTTC
>TRBD1|.|TRBV27|TRBJ2-7
CASSYDRDSYEQYF
TGTGCCAGCAGTTACGACAGGGATAGCTACGAGCAGTACTTC
>.|once|TRBV4-1|TRBJ2-4
CASSQDRNTIAKNIQYF
TGCGCCAGCAGCCAAGATCGGAATACTATAGCCAAAAACATTCAGTACTTC
>TRBD2|once|TRBV9|TRBJ2-3
CASSVSSGRASDTDTQYF
TGTGCCAGCAGCGTATCTAGCGGGAGGGCCAGCGACACAGATACGCAGTATTTT
>.|.|TRBV30|TRBJ2-3
CAWSVLSSDTQYF
TGTGCCTGGAGTGTACTGAGTTCAGATACGCAGTATTTT
>.|.|TRBV2|TRBJ2-4
CASKTELAKNIQYF
TGTGCCAGCAAGACAGAACTAGCCAAAAACATTCAGTACTTC
>.|.|TRBV10-2|TRBJ2-1
CASSAHLRDSLYNEQFF
TGCGCCAGCAGTGCCCACCTCAGGGACTCACTATACAATGAGCAGTTCTTC
>.|.|TRBV29-1|TRBJ1-1
CSVGQVDMNTEAFF
TGCAGCGTTGGACAGGTAGACATGAACACTGAAGCTTTCTTT
>TRBD1|few|TRBV27|TRBJ2-7
CASSRDRTSYEQYF
TGTGCCAGCAGTCGGGACAGAACCTCCTACGAGCAGTACTTC
>TRBD1|.|TRBV28|TRBJ1-6
CASSPDRGRFNSPLHF
TGTGCCAGCAGTCCAGACAGGGGGCGTTTTAATTCACCCCTCCACTTT
>TRBD2|.|TRBV7-3|TRBJ2-1
CASSFSGGAYNEQFF
TGTGCCAGCAGCTTTAGCGGGGGGGCTTACAATGAGCAGTTCTTC
>.|.|TRBV21-1|TRBJ2-7
CASSKGGQVFYEQYF
TGTGCCAGCAGCAAAGGGGGACAGGTCTTTTACGAGCAGTACTTC
>.|.|TRBV7-9|TRBJ1-3
CARGPASSGNTIYF
TGTGCCAGGGGCCCGGCGAGCTCTGGAAACACCATATATTTT
>TRBD2|.|TRBV4-1|TRBJ2-7
CASRLGASGDYEQYF
TGCGCCAGCAGACTAGGCGCTAGCGGTGACTACGAGCAGTACTTC
>.|once|TRBV11-2|TRBJ1-2
CASSLSGGGYTF
TGTGCCAGCAGCTTATCCGGTGGTGGCTACACCTTC
>.|.|TRBV27|TRBJ2-1
CASSITPPSEPYNEQFF
TGTGCCAGCAGTATAACCCCACCTAGCGAGCCCTACAATGAGCAGTTCTTC
>.|.|TRBV5-1|TRBJ1-3
CASSLDSNRVAGNTIYF
TGCGCCAGCAGCTTGGACAGCAACAGGGTGGCCGGAAACACCATATATTTT
>TRBD1|.|TRBV7-8|TRBJ2-5
CASSLGQGATETQYF
TGTGCCAGCAGCCTAGGACAGGGGGCTACGGAGACCCAGTACTTC
>TRBD2|.|TRBV5-1|TRBJ2-1
CASSLGGREGYNEQFF
TGCGCCAGCAGCTTGGGAGGCAGGGAGGGGTACAATGAGCAGTTCTTC
>.|.|TRBV14|TRBJ1-2
CASSQDWGGLTNYGYTF
TGTGCCAGCAGCCAAGATTGGGGGGGCCTTACCAACTATGGCTACACCTTC
>.|.|TRBV6-5|TRBJ2-3
CASSYSGGARADTQYF
TGTGCCAGCAGTTACTCGGGGGGGGCGAGGGCAGATACGCAGTATTTT
>TRBD1|.|TRBV10-3|TRBJ1-5
CATRTGTGGDQPQHF
TGTGCCACAAGAACCGGGACAGGGGGCGATCAGCCCCAGCATTTT
>TRBD2|.|TRBV7-8|TRBJ2-1
CASSLRLAAYNEQFF
TGTGCCAGCAGCTTAAGACTAGCTGCCTACAATGAGCAGTTCTTC
>.|few|TRBV9|TRBJ2-5
CASSVKGGETQYF
TGTGCCAGCAGCGTAAAAGGGGGAGAGACCCAGTACTTC
>.|.|TRBV7-9|TRBJ1-1
CASSLAQIMNTEAFF
TGTGCCAGCAGCTTAGCCCAGATCATGAACACTGAAGCTTTCTTT
>.|.|TRBV28|TRBJ1-2
CASSSVLYGYTF
TGTGCCAGCAGTTCGGTTCTCTATGGCTACACCTTC
>TRBD1|few|TRBV4-3|TRBJ1-1
CASSPFIGQENTEAFF
TGCGCCAGCAGCCCCTTTATTGGACAGGAGAACACTGAAGCTTTCTTT
>TRBD2|.|TRBV9|TRBJ2-1
CASSVTSGRGNEQFF
TGTGCCAGCAGCGTAACTAGCGGGAGAGGAAATGAGCAGTTCTTC